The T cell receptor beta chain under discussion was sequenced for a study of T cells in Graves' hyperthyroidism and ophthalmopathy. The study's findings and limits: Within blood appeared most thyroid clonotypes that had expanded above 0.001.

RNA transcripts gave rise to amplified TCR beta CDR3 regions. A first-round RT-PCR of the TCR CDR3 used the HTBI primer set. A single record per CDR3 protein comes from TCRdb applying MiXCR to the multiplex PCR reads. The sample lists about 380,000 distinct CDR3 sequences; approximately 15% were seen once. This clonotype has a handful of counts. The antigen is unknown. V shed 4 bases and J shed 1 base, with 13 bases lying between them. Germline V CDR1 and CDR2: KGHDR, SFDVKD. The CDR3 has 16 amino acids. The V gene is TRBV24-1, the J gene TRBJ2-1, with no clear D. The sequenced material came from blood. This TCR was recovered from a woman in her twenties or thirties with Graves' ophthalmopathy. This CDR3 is CATSDSIIGSYNEQFF. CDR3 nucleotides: TGTGCCACCAGTGACTCAATTATCGGTTCCTACAATGAGCAGTTCTTC.